A single sample is the source of the 10 T cell receptor beta chains below, sequenced in a study of TIL therapy for anti-PD-1-resistant metastatic lung cancer. The immunoSEQ assay was v3. Using immunoSEQ multiplex PCR, the repertoire was profiled, and TCRdb retains in-frame clones only, with some absent. The sample yields roughly 11,000 clones, about 80% seen once. Described time point: pre-treatment sample, taken before nivolumab and TIL therapy. The sample was blood, taken at baseline. The origin of the receptors is a person between 25 and 80 years old with non-small cell lung cancer.

This chain joins TRBV7-9 and TRBJ2-7; TRBD2 matches at 14 bases. Germline loops: CDR1 SEHNR, CDR2 FQNEAQ (reference sequence). The CDR3 sequence is 16 residues long. J was trimmed by 7 bases and V by 5 bases; bases with no gene match: 10. Here the CDR3 DNA reads TGTGCCAGCAGCCCTAGACGACTAGCGGGAGGGGCTGAGCAGTACTTC. It specifies CASSPRRLAGGAEQYF.

V gene TRBV5-4 combines with J gene TRBJ2-1; D gene ambiguous. V was shortened by 0 bases and J by 8 bases, with 18 bases between the two germline ends. The CDR3 covers 16 residues. Germline lookup yields CDR1 SGHNT and CDR2 YYREEE (reference sequence). As DNA, the CDR3 is TGTGCCAGCAGCTTGGGAGCAGACTTCGGCGGCGATGAGCAGTTCTTC. Residues: CASSLGADFGGDEQFF.

The chain employs TRBV19 and TRBJ1-2; D remains ambiguous. Germline values: CDR1 LNHDA, CDR2 SQIVND (reference sequence). V gave up 3 bases and J gave up 4 bases, with 15 bases separating them. The CDR3 has 15 residues. The CDR3 nucleotides are TGTGCCAGTAGTATTCCCCCGCCGGGATTCTATGGCTACACCTTC. Translation gives CASSIPPPGFYGYTF.

V usage is TRBV9 and J usage is TRBJ1-3; D remains unclear. This CDR3 has 15 amino acids. V was trimmed by 3 bases and J by 0 bases, leaving 10 bases between them. Germline V lookup: CDR1 SGDLS, CDR2 YYNGEE. The CDR3 DNA sequence: TGTGCCAGCAGCGCGAGAGAAAACTCTGGAAACACCATATATTTT. Protein: CASSARENSGNTIYF. The whole variable domain, filled in from reference TRBV9 and TRBJ1-3, reads DSGVTQTPKHLITATGQRVTLRCSPRSGDLSVYWYQQSLDQGLQFLIQYYNGEERAKGNILERFSAQQFPDLHSELNLSSLELGDSALYFCASSARENSGNTIYFGEGSWLTVV.

This chain uses TRBV7-3 with TRBJ2-7; perhaps TRBD2 as D (5 bases). From germline, CDR1 is SGHTA and CDR2 FQGTGA. The CDR3 sequence is 15 residues long. The ends were cut back, 2 bases at V and 1 base at J, with 12 bases in the middle. CDR3 in amino acids: CASSLAAGGSYEQYF. CDR3 bases: TGTGCCAGCAGCTTAGCGGCGGGTGGGTCCTACGAGCAGTACTTC.

The genes are TRBV5-1 and TRBJ1-4; perhaps TRBD1 as D (5 bases). Trimming cost V 5 bases and J 7 bases, with 18 bases left between them. Germline V gene data show CDR1 as SGHRS and CDR2 as YFSETQ. The CDR3 consists of 15 residues. The CDR3 loop reads CASSPTGGMGEKLFF. Here the CDR3 DNA reads TGCGCCAGCAGTCCCACAGGAGGCATGGGTGAAAAACTGTTTTTT.

This clone was found once. The rearrangement uses TRBV5-1 and TRBJ2-5; 9 nucleotides line up with TRBD2. The junction had 4 bases not matched to a gene; V was cut back by 0 bases and J by 1 base. This CDR3 region has 16 residues. Germline V lookup: CDR1 SGHRS, CDR2 YFSETQ. The DNA for the CDR3 is TGCGCCAGCAGCTTGGGACTAGCGGCAGGCCAAGAGACCCAGTACTTC. As protein: CASSLGLAAGQETQYF.

The rearrangement joins TRBV7-9 to TRBJ1-5; TRBD1 might be the D (5 bases). Germline V gives CDR1 SEHNR, CDR2 FQNEAQ (reference sequence). V was clipped by 3 bases and J by 1 base, with 16 bases between them. The CDR3 length is 17 residues. The CDR3 here is CASSFAGAEQSNQPQHF. The CDR3 nucleotides are TGTGCCAGCAGCTTTGCCGGGGCAGAGCAAAGCAATCAGCCCCAGCATTTT.

The CDR3: CASSAAGTSGTDNEQFF. The CDR3 DNA reads TGTGCCAGCAGCGCGGCCGGGACTAGCGGGACTGACAATGAGCAGTTCTTC. The chain uses TRBV11-2 and TRBJ2-1; 13 positions match TRBD2. V shed 5 bases, J shed 5 bases, and the junction held 9 bases outside the gene matches. This CDR3 spans 17 amino acids. Germline loops: CDR1 SGHAT, CDR2 FQNNGV.

The V and J genes are TRBV4-3 and TRBJ1-2; D not certain. The germline gives CDR1 LGHNA, CDR2 YSLEER. The CDR3 extends over 14 amino acids. V was pared by 0 bases and J by 8 bases, with 13 bases between. The CDR3 DNA reads TGCGCCAGCAGCCAAGATCTCCGAGCCTTCGGCTACACCTTC. Translated: CASSQDLRAFGYTF.